Each of the 3 T cell receptor beta chains below was sequenced from the same sample in a study of graft-versus-host responses after intestinal transplantation. The antigens for these receptors are not known. Libraries were prepared by immunoSEQ multiplex PCR; TCRdb keeps only in-frame clonotypes and omits some of them. The repertoire includes 80,000 to 90,000 clones, about 90% of them detected once, and around 0.1% sits in the top ten. The input for sequencing was unstimulated CD4+ T cells sorted from spleen or lymph node cells, taken before intestinal transplant. These receptors were taken from a human donor who received an intestinal transplant.

The chain carries TRBV5-1 and TRBJ2-7; the match to TRBD2 covers 9 bases. Losses at the gene ends were 0 bases for V and 7 bases for J; bases not matched to a gene: 8. Germline lookup yields CDR1 SGHRS and CDR2 YFSETQ. This CDR3 is 15 amino acids long. In DNA form, the CDR3 reads TGCGCCAGCAGCTTGGAACGCGGGGGGGCAGGGGAGCAGTACTTC. Amino acids: CASSLERGGAGEQYF.

This clone appeared once. The V and J genes are TRBV5-4 and TRBJ1-2, with D perhaps TRBD1 (5 bases). Looked up from germline, CDR1 is SGHNT and CDR2 is YYREEE (reference sequence). The V and J ends lost 0 bases and 4 bases respectively, with 13 bases between them. The CDR3 consists of 15 residues. The CDR3 sequence is CASSLEFPGVYGYTF. The CDR3 DNA follows: TGTGCCAGCAGCTTGGAGTTTCCGGGGGTCTATGGCTACACCTTC.

The chain is built from TRBV27 and TRBJ1-5; maybe TRBD1 (5 bases). CDR1 is MNHEY, CDR2 SMNVEV, per germline (reference sequence). This CDR3 region has 16 residues. With 6 bases removed from V and 1 base from J, the gap between germline ends came to 16 bases. The CDR3 DNA is TGTGCCAGCAGCCCTCGTGGCACAGGCAGCAATCAGCCCCAGCATTTT. It yields the protein CASSPRGTGSNQPQHF.